Sequencing of this TCR beta chain was carried out in a study of T cell responses to AZD1222 COVID-19 vaccine. Whole-study results and caveats: Unmutated variant regions reportedly attract nearly half of all spike-specific TCRs. Donors were chiefly white British, with a greater number of females, and clonal diversity was perhaps underestimated. Spike-specific TCR repertoires showed rising breadth and depth after two AZD1222 doses. At baseline, seropositivity was found in only a handful of AZD1222 recipients.

This CDR3 has 15 residues. In germline, CDR1 is SGHTA, CDR2 FQGNSA. Trimming removed 0 bases at V and 4 bases at J, with 13 bases between. This table comes from immunoSEQ multiplex PCR, and its TCRdb copy is limited to in-frame clones, with some not included. Seen here are approximately 150,000 clones, almost 95% observed once, and the top ten hold about a tenth. With regard to this clone: The antigen is undetermined.

J is TRBJ2-7 and V is TRBV7-2; D may correspond to TRBD1 or TRBD2 (6 bases each). The TCR originated in an adult who received the AZD1222 COVID-19 vaccine. The input for sequencing was peripheral blood, taken 28 days after the second AZD1222 dose. The CDR3 reads CASSLALGGAYEQYF. For the CDR3, the DNA is TGTGCCAGCAGCTTAGCTTTGGGGGGCGCGTACGAGCAGTACTTC.